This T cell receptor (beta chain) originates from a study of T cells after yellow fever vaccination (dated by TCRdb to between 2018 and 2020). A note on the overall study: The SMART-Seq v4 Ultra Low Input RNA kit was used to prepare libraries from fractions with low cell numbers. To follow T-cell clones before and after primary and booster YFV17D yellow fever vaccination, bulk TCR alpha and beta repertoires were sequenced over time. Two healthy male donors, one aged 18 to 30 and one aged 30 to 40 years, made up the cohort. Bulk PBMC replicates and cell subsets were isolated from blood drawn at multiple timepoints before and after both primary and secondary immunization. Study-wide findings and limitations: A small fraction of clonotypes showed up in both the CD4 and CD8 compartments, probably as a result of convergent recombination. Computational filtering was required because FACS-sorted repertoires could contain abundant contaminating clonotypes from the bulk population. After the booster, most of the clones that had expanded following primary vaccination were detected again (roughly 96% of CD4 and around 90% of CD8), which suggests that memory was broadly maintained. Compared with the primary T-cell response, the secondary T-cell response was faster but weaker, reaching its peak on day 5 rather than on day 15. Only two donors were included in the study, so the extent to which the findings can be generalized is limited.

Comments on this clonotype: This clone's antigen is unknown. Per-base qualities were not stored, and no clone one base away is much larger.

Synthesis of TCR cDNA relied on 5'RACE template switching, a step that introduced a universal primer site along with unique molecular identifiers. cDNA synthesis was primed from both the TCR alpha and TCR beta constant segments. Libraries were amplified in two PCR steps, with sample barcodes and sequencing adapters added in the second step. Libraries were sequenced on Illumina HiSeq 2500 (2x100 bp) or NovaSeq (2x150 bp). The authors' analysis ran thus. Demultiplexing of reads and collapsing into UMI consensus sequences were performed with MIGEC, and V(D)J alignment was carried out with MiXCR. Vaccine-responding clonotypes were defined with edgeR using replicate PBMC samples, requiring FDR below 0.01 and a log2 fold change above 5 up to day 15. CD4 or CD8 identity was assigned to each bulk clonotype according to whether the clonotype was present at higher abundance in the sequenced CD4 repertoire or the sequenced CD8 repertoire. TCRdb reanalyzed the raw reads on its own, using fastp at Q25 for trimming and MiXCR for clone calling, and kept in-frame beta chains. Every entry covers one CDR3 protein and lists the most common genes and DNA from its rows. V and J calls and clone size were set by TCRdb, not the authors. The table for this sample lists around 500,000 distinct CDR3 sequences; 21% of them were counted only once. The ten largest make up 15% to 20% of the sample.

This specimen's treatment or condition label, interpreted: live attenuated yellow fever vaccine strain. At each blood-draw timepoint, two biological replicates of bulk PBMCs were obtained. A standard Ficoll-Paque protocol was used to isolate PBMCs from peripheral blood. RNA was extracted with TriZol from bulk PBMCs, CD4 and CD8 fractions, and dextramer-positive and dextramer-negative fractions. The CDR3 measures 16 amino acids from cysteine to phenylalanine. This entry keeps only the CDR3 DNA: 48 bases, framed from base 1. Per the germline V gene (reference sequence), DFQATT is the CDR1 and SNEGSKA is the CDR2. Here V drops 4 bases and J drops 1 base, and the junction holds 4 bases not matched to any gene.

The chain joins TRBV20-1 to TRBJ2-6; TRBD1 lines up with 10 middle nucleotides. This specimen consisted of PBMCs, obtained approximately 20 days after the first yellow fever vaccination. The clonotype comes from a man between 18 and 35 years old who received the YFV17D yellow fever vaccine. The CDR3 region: CSATGTGESGANVLTF. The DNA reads TGCAGTGCTACCGGGACAGGGGAGTCTGGGGCCAACGTCCTGACTTTC.